This T cell receptor (beta chain) was obtained from a study of blood T cell repertoires in COVID-19. The germline V gene has CDR1 SGHDT and CDR2 YYEEEE. Deletions cut 4 bases from V and 4 bases from J, with 14 bases between. This CDR3 comprises 14 residues. As handled by the study authors: Nucleated cell counts were estimated from reference gene primer amplification. Sequenced by immunoSEQ multiplex PCR; TCRdb stores in-frame clones only, minus some. V, J and clone size are those of that table, while D and trimming were read from the DNA. This sample has just over 150,000 clones, with about 80% found just once.

Material for sequencing was peripheral blood. This chain links TRBV5-6 with TRBJ1-1, with a tentative D call TRBD1 (6 bases). The sequence came from an elderly woman with acute or convalescent COVID-19. The CDR3 is CASSLEGGVTEAFF. The DNA for the CDR3 is TGTGCCAGCAGCCTGGAAGGGGGAGTCACTGAAGCTTTCTTT.